Presented here are 32 T cell receptor beta chains from one specimen sequenced in a study of blood T cell repertoires in COVID-19. Clones were sequenced by immunoSEQ multiplex PCR, and TCRdb holds only the in-frame ones, with some missing. This table has 150,000 to 200,000 clones, about 84% appearing once. Material: peripheral blood. Receptors were obtained from a woman aged 30 to 39 with acute or convalescent COVID-19.

Only a few counts were recorded for this clone. V is TRBV28 and J is TRBJ2-7; D ambiguous. CDR1 and CDR2 from the germline V gene are MDHEN and SYDVKM. CDR3 length equals 10 residues. V gave up 8 bases and J gave up 4 bases, with 6 bases separating them. The CDR3 reads CASSNYEQYF. The DNA of the CDR3 is TGTGCCAGCTCTAATTACGAGCAGTACTTC. The full variable domain, rest sourced from reference TRBV28 and TRBJ2-7, is DVKVTQSSRYLVKRTGEKVFLECVQDMDHENMFWYRQDPGLGLRLIYFSYDVKMKEKGDIPEGYSVSREKKERFSLILESASTNQTSMYLCASSNYEQYFGPGTRLTVT.

The J gene is TRBJ1-3, the V gene TRBV19, with 8 nucleotides matching TRBD1. Per germline, CDR1 LNHDA and CDR2 SQIVND (reference sequence). With 5 bases clipped from V and 3 bases from J, the junction kept 3 bases outside the gene matches. This CDR3 region has 14 residues. CDR3 residues: CASSPTGDGNTIYF. The DNA for the CDR3 is TGTGCCAGTAGTCCGACAGGGGATGGAAACACCATATATTTT.

A single count supports this clone. This chain links TRBV11-2 with TRBJ1-1, with D hard to call. The CDR3 consists of 11 residues. Germline V gene lookup returns CDR1 SGHAT and CDR2 FQNNGV. Between the trimmed V and J ends, which lost 4 bases and 9 bases, there was a span of 9 bases. The CDR3 sequence is CASSSVRKAFF. The CDR3 bases are TGTGCCAGCAGCTCCGTGAGGAAAGCTTTCTTT.

J is TRBJ2-2 and V is TRBV7-8, with D possibly matching TRBD2 (5 bases). The V end was cut by 0 bases, the J end by 6 bases, with 11 bases between. The CDR3 sequence is 15 residues long. Germline V gene data show CDR1 as SGHVS and CDR2 as FQNEAQ. DNA of the CDR3: TGTGCCAGCAGCTTAGCCGGGGTCAGTTCCGGGGAGCTGTTTTTT. As protein: CASSLAGVSSGELFF.

V is TRBV7-8 and J is TRBJ2-2; 7 bases align to TRBD1. CDR1 is SGHVS, CDR2 FQNEAQ, per germline. The trim removed 4 bases at V and 0 bases at J, leaving 14 bases unmatched. The CDR3 has 19 residues. This chain's CDR3 is CASSYRRTVQGPNTGELFF. The CDR3 bases are TGTGCCAGCAGCTACCGGCGTACAGTACAGGGGCCGAACACCGGGGAGCTGTTTTTT.

CDR3: CASSQTAQVLETQYF. In DNA form, the CDR3 reads TGTGCCAGCAGCCAAACGGCGCAGGTTTTAGAGACCCAGTACTTC. The J gene is TRBJ2-5, the V gene TRBV4-2; no reliable D call. The CDR3 consists of 15 residues. The germline V and J ends were trimmed by 2 bases and 4 bases, with 14 bases remaining between them. Germline values: CDR1 LGHNA, CDR2 YNFKEQ.

V is TRBV6-6 and J is TRBJ1-1; the D gene is possibly TRBD1 (5 bases). The CDR3 consists of 14 residues. V was cut by 2 bases and J by 8 bases, with 15 bases left in between. Per the germline V gene, CDR1 is MNHNY and CDR2 is SVGAGI (reference sequence). For the CDR3, the DNA is TGTGCCAGCAGTTACGGGATGTCGGGGGTGGAAGCTTTCTTT. Translated: CASSYGMSGVEAFF.

V gene TRBV13 combines with J gene TRBJ2-3; 11 positions match TRBD2. CDR1 is PRHDT and CDR2 is FYEKMQ in the germline V gene (reference sequence). The V segment lost 4 bases and the J segment 11 bases; nucleotides outside the gene matches: 11. The CDR3 consists of 15 residues. CDR3: CASSSSGLAERKQYF. As DNA, the CDR3 is TGTGCCAGCAGCTCCTCGGGACTAGCGGAACGTAAGCAGTATTTT.

V and J are TRBV5-8 and TRBJ2-6; D gene uncertain. CDR3 length equals 15 residues. The germline V gene encodes CDR1 SGHTS and CDR2 YDEGEE. V gave up 4 bases and J gave up 0 bases, with 8 bases separating them. CDR3 region: CASSPSYSGANVLTF. The CDR3 nucleotides read TGTGCCAGCAGCCCCTCGTACTCTGGGGCCAACGTCCTGACTTTC.

The V and J genes are TRBV4-1 and TRBJ1-2, with a possible D match to TRBD1 (6 bases). Germline V gene sequence: CDR1 MGHRA, CDR2 YSYEKL. The germline V and J ends were trimmed by 3 bases and 4 bases, with 15 bases remaining between them. The CDR3 covers 15 residues. CDR3 nucleotide sequence: TGCGCCAGCAGCCAGATACAGACAGGTCTCTATGGCTACACCTTC. The encoded protein is CASSQIQTGLYGYTF.

The rearrangement joins TRBV30 to TRBJ1-3; D may be TRBD1 (5 bases). The germline V gene has CDR1 GTSNPN and CDR2 SVGIG (reference sequence). V was pared by 2 bases and J by 10 bases, with 12 bases between. This CDR3 has 12 residues. The CDR3 protein is CAWSNVKGTIYF. DNA of the CDR3: TGTGCCTGGAGTAATGTGAAGGGGACCATATATTTT.

This clone turned up a few times. The gene calls are TRBV10-2 and TRBJ1-5; D unresolved. The CDR3 runs to 15 residues. Germline V lookup: CDR1 WSHSY, CDR2 SAAADI. V was shortened by 4 bases and J by 3 bases, with 13 bases between the two germline ends. DNA of the CDR3: TGCGCCAGCAGTGTGCTAGGCCAGCCCAATCAGCCCCAGCATTTT. Protein: CASSVLGQPNQPQHF.

J is TRBJ1-2 and V is TRBV29-1; 7 bases map to TRBD1. Germline V gene lookup returns CDR1 SQVTM and CDR2 ANQGSEA. V was clipped by 6 bases and J by 8 bases; unmatched bases: 12. CDR3 length: 13 amino acids. CDR3 in DNA: TGCAGCGTAATCCTACAGGGGAGTCGGGGCTACACCTTC. Translating gives CSVILQGSRGYTF.

This chain connects TRBV7-6 to TRBJ1-6, with 9 bases aligning to TRBD1. This CDR3 has 16 residues. Trimming cost V 5 bases and J 6 bases; bases outside gene matches: 8. The germline CDR1 and CDR2 sequences are SGHVS and FNYEAQ. CDR3 region: CASSPGQGLSNSPLHF. The CDR3 region has the DNA TGTGCCAGCAGCCCGGGACAGGGCCTAAGTAATTCACCCCTCCACTTT.

In this sample, this clone turned up a few times. The chain joins TRBV19 to TRBJ1-5; D may be TRBD1 (6 bases). The CDR3 spans 13 residues. Germline assignment: CDR1 LNHDA and CDR2 SQIVND (reference sequence). Trimming shortened V by 4 bases and J by 4 bases, and 8 bases separated the two germline ends. CDR3 coding DNA: TGTGCCAGTAGTAGCGACAGGAATCAGCCCCAGCATTTT. This gives the protein CASSSDRNQPQHF.

This clone was observed a single time. This chain connects TRBV28 to TRBJ1-4, with 8 bases lining up with TRBD1. Germline values: CDR1 MDHEN, CDR2 SYDVKM. V shed 4 bases, J shed 2 bases, and the junction held 9 bases outside the gene matches. The CDR3 is 17 amino acids. This chain's CDR3 is CASSSYGQGFTNEKLFF. The CDR3 bases are TGTGCCAGCAGTTCCTACGGACAGGGATTCACTAATGAAAAACTGTTTTTT.

The gene calls are TRBV5-1 and TRBJ1-6, with 9 bases fitting TRBD1. V lost 5 bases to trimming and J lost 7 bases; unmatched junction nucleotides: 10. CDR1 and CDR2 from the germline V gene are SGHRS and YFSETQ. The CDR3 covers 16 residues. DNA of the CDR3: TGCGCCAGCAGGGATTGGGACAGGGAGTGGAATTCACCCCTCCACTTT. Its protein is CASRDWDREWNSPLHF.

This clone was seen a single time. This chain connects TRBV20-1 to TRBJ2-1; 14 nucleotides align to TRBD2. The germline V gene has CDR1 DFQATT and CDR2 SNEGSKA (reference sequence). J gave up 0 bases and V 3 bases, and 7 bases lay outside the gene matches. The length of the CDR3 is 18 residues. In DNA, the CDR3 is TGCAGTGCTAGTGGACTAGCGGGAGGCCAACACTCCTACAATGAGCAGTTCTTC. Translating it yields CSASGLAGGQHSYNEQFF.

The chain joins TRBV28 to TRBJ1-2; 7 bases align to TRBD1. The CDR3 runs to 15 residues. Looked up from germline, CDR1 is MDHEN and CDR2 is SYDVKM. V gave up 5 bases and J gave up 6 bases; unmatched junction bases: 12. For the CDR3, the DNA is TGTGCCAGCAGTCCTCCAGGGGGGCGGGTGCATGGCTACACCTTC. Translation: CASSPPGGRVHGYTF.

V is TRBV28 and J is TRBJ1-6, with 7 bases aligning to TRBD1. The CDR3 has 17 amino acids. The germline V gene encodes CDR1 MDHEN and CDR2 SYDVKM. V was clipped by 6 bases and J by 0 bases; unmatched bases: 8. The CDR3 DNA is TGTGCCAGCAGCCGGGCGGGGACAGCCTCCTATAATTCACCCCTCCACTTT. It codes for CASSRAGTASYNSPLHF.

This clone was counted a few times. The CDR3 DNA sequence: TGTGCCAGCAGCTTGGGAGAGGCCCGACTCTTAAATCAGCCCCAGCATTTT. It encodes CASSLGEARLLNQPQHF. This chain links TRBV5-6 with TRBJ1-5, with D uncertain. V was cut by 0 bases and J by 4 bases, with 17 bases left in between. The length of the CDR3 is 17 residues. Germline values: CDR1 SGHDT, CDR2 YYEEEE.

The genes are TRBV27 and TRBJ1-2, with 8 bases lining up with TRBD1. The germline V gene encodes CDR1 MNHEY and CDR2 SMNVEV (reference sequence). The CDR3 length is 13 residues. Unmatched junction bases numbered 2, after V lost 4 bases and J lost 4 bases. This chain's CDR3 is CASSSDRGYGYTF. CDR3 in DNA: TGTGCCAGCAGTTCCGACAGGGGCTATGGCTACACCTTC.

The chain joins TRBV13 to TRBJ1-6, with TRBD1 identical over 9 bases. Germline CDR1 and CDR2: PRHDT and FYEKMQ (reference sequence). This CDR3 is 13 amino acids long. After removal of 3 bases from V and 10 bases from J, the junction contained 1 base not matched to a gene. Here the CDR3 reads CASSLGQGSPLHF. Written as DNA, the CDR3 is TGTGCCAGCAGCTTGGGACAGGGATCACCCCTCCACTTT.

Only one count was recorded for this clone. The chain combines TRBV5-1 with TRBJ2-7; TRBD1 agrees at 9 bases. The CDR3 has 13 amino acids. Germline CDR1 SGHRS, CDR2 YFSETQ. Germline trimming cut 5 bases from V and 7 bases from J; bases unmatched to any gene: 7. The DNA of the CDR3 is TGCGCCAGCAGTGGACAGGGGAGATGGGAGCAGTACTTC. This codes for CASSGQGRWEQYF.

The V gene is TRBV13, the J gene TRBJ2-7, with 7 positions matching TRBD1. The J segment lost 5 bases and the V segment lost 0 bases, leaving 4 bases of the junction unmatched. Germline V lookup: CDR1 PRHDT, CDR2 FYEKMQ (reference sequence). This CDR3 spans 14 amino acids. CDR3 nucleotides: TGTGCCAGCAGCTTAGGGACAGGGCTCAACGAGCAGTACTTC. This gives the protein CASSLGTGLNEQYF.

The CDR3 loop reads CASSLGGWYGYTF. DNA of the CDR3: TGTGCCAGCAGCCTAGGGGGCTGGTACGGCTACACCTTC. This chain links TRBV14 with TRBJ1-2; 7 nucleotides agree with TRBD1. Per the germline V gene, CDR1 is SGHDN and CDR2 is FVKESK. CDR3 length equals 13 residues. After removal of 4 bases from V and 8 bases from J, the junction contained 7 bases not matched to a gene.

The gene calls are TRBV18 and TRBJ1-1; D gene ambiguous. V was shortened by 6 bases and J by 5 bases, with 13 bases between the two germline ends. CDR3 length: 13 amino acids. Germline loops: CDR1 KGHSH, CDR2 LQKENI. The CDR3 protein is CASSLGSGTEAFF. The DNA of the CDR3 is TGTGCCAGCTCCCTAGGATCGGGGACTGAAGCTTTCTTT.

The genes are TRBV11-3 and TRBJ2-1; D is possibly TRBD2 (5 bases). CDR3 length: 15 amino acids. Germline V gene data show CDR1 as SGHNT and CDR2 as YENEEA. V lost 2 bases and J 1 base, leaving 9 bases between the germline ends. CDR3 bases: TGTGCCAGCAGCTTAACCGGGGAATCCTACAATGAGCAGTTCTTC. Protein: CASSLTGESYNEQFF.

The chain combines TRBV28 with TRBJ2-5, with a possible D match to TRBD1 (6 bases). V was shortened by 6 bases and J by 3 bases, with 29 bases between the two germline ends. Germline assignment: CDR1 MDHEN and CDR2 SYDVKM. This CDR3 spans 19 amino acids. CDR3 region: CASRGPTRTAQGHEETQYF. For the CDR3, the DNA is TGTGCCAGCAGGGGGCCCACGAGGACAGCGCAGGGGCATGAAGAGACCCAGTACTTC.

This clone was seen once. This sequence joins TRBV6-2 or TRBV6-3 and TRBJ1-1, with 8 bases aligning to TRBD1. This CDR3 contains 16 residues. CDR1 MNHEY and CDR2 SVGEGT come from the germline V gene. The V and J ends lost 0 bases and 3 bases, in that order; junction bases with no gene match: 6. This CDR3 reads CASSYSRGRGYTEAFF. CDR3 DNA: TGTGCCAGCAGTTACTCCAGGGGGCGCGGGTACACTGAAGCTTTCTTT.

This chain uses TRBV7-9 with TRBJ2-3; 8 nucleotides align to TRBD2. The junction had 5 bases not matched to a gene; V was cut back by 2 bases and J by 4 bases. The germline V gene encodes CDR1 SEHNR and CDR2 FQNEAQ (reference sequence). This CDR3 region has 15 residues. The DNA for the CDR3 is TGTGCCAGCAGCTTACTCAGCGGGAGTCCAGATACGCAGTATTTT. Translating gives CASSLLSGSPDTQYF.

The chain combines TRBV2 with TRBJ2-7, with D possibly being TRBD2 (6 bases). Trimming took off 2 bases at V and 1 base at J, with 15 bases between the two ends. The germline V gene encodes CDR1 SNHLY and CDR2 FYNNEI. CDR3 length: 16 residues. In nucleotides, the CDR3 is TGTGCCAGCAGTGAATCTTCGGGGGTTAGGTCCTACGAGCAGTACTTC. Translation: CASSESSGVRSYEQYF.